The text below deals with one T cell receptor beta chain. This CDR3 is built from 13 residues. V was pared by 2 bases and J by 5 bases, with 10 bases between. Germline values: CDR1 ENHRY, CDR2 SYGVKD. Sequencing used immunoSEQ multiplex PCR; TCRdb keeps in-frame clones, though not all of them. The sample yields about 210,000 clones, about 85% seen once. These data come from a study of blood T cell repertoires in COVID-19. The chain has TRBV10-3 and TRBJ2-7, with D possibly TRBD2 on 6 matching bases. This TCR derives from a man between 65 and 85 years old with acute or convalescent COVID-19. Input material: peripheral blood. CDR3 in amino acids: CAISETGTHEQYF. CDR3 nucleotide sequence: TGTGCCATCAGTGAGACCGGGACTCACGAGCAGTACTTC.